Presented here are 27 T cell receptor beta chains from one specimen sequenced in a study of cytomegalovirus exposure and HLA in healthy donors. The PCR made use of 60 Vbeta and 13 Jbeta primers. The data were produced by immunoSEQ multiplex PCR, yet TCRdb's version contains in-frame clones alone and is incomplete. The sample carries 130,000 or so clones, roughly three fifths recorded once. The sample taken for sequencing was PBMCs. All receptors derive from a woman between 40 and 55 years old in good health and CMV-seropositive.

This sequence joins TRBV18 and TRBJ1-1; D uncertain. The CDR3 runs 12 residues. Between the trimmed V and J ends, which lost 7 bases and 1 base, there was a span of 7 bases. Germline V lookup: CDR1 KGHSH, CDR2 LQKENI. CDR3 nucleotide sequence: TGTGCCAGCTTTTCTAGGAACACTGAAGCTTTCTTT. This gives the protein CASFSRNTEAFF.

This clone has just a few counts. The chain combines TRBV6-6 with TRBJ2-3; the match to TRBD2 covers 8 bases. Germline V gives CDR1 MNHNY, CDR2 SVGAGI (reference sequence). There are 13 residues in the CDR3. V dropped 7 bases and J dropped 5; count of bases not matched to a gene: 5. CDR3 sequence: CASNNGRVDTQYF. The CDR3 nucleotides are TGTGCCAGCAATAACGGGAGGGTAGATACGCAGTATTTT.

The chain links TRBV19 to TRBJ2-2; no definite D call. Germline V gives CDR1 LNHDA, CDR2 SQIVND (reference sequence). V lost 6 bases and J lost 1, with 9 bases in between. This CDR3 has 14 amino acids. The CDR3 is CASRSGVNTGELFF. The CDR3 DNA follows: TGTGCCAGTAGGTCGGGTGTGAACACCGGGGAGCTGTTTTTT. The complete variable domain, with remaining parts taken from reference TRBV19 and TRBJ2-2, reads DGGITQSPKYLFRKEGQNVTLSCEQNLNHDAMYWYRQDPGQGLRLIYYSQIVNDFQKGDIAEGYSVSREKKESFPLTVTSAQKNPTAFYLCASRSGVNTGELFFGEGSRLTVL.

The chain has TRBV18 and TRBJ1-1, with 9 bases matching TRBD1. The CDR3 is 14 amino acids. CDR1 is KGHSH and CDR2 is LQKENI in the germline V gene. The trim removed 5 bases at V and 3 bases at J, leaving 4 bases unmatched. The CDR3 protein is CASSDRQGDTEAFF. CDR3 DNA: TGTGCCAGCTCAGATCGACAGGGGGACACTGAAGCTTTCTTT.

The chain is built from TRBV28 and TRBJ1-4; no definite D call. Trimming removed 9 bases at V and 9 bases at J, with 17 bases between. CDR1 MDHEN and CDR2 SYDVKM come from the germline V gene. The CDR3 has 13 amino acids. As DNA, the CDR3 is TGTGCCAGTCGGACTGATGGTGGGCAAAAACTGTTTTTT. It translates to CASRTDGGQKLFF.

The chain employs TRBV6-1 and TRBJ1-5, with D unresolved. The CDR3 is 13 residues long. Germline CDR1 MNHNS, CDR2 SASEGT. V was pared by 7 bases and J by 0 bases, with 7 bases between. The CDR3 sequence is CASTRDSNQPQHF. CDR3 in DNA: TGTGCCAGCACACGGGATAGCAATCAGCCCCAGCATTTT.

V and J are TRBV30 and TRBJ2-1; 7 positions agree with TRBD1. Trimming cost V 2 bases and J 9 bases; bases outside gene matches: 10. The CDR3 extends over 14 amino acids. The germline CDR1 and CDR2 sequences are GTSNPN and SVGIG (reference sequence). The CDR3 DNA follows: TGTGCCTGGAGTACTACGACAGGGTTGAGTGAGCAGTTCTTC. Amino acids: CAWSTTTGLSEQFF.

The chain couples TRBV19 to TRBJ2-4; tentative D call: TRBD1 (5 bases). Germline CDR1 LNHDA, CDR2 SQIVND (reference sequence). V was clipped by 3 bases and J by 3 bases, with 12 bases between them. This CDR3 has 15 amino acids. The CDR3 loop reads CASSIWQGLKNIQYF. The CDR3 coding sequence is TGTGCCAGTAGTATCTGGCAGGGCCTCAAAAACATTCAGTACTTC. The full variable domain, with the rest looked up from reference TRBV19 and TRBJ2-4, is DGGITQSPKYLFRKEGQNVTLSCEQNLNHDAMYWYRQDPGQGLRLIYYSQIVNDFQKGDIAEGYSVSREKKESFPLTVTSAQKNPTAFYLCASSIWQGLKNIQYFGAGTRLSVL.

J is TRBJ2-5 and V is TRBV6-6, with a weak D call TRBD2 (6 bases). Germline values: CDR1 MNHNY, CDR2 SVGAGI (reference sequence). V lost 6 bases and J lost 5, with 7 bases in between. The CDR3 is made up of 11 amino acids. CDR3 nucleotides: TGTGCCAGCAGGGCGGGGGAGACCCAGTACTTC. Protein sequence: CASRAGETQYF.

The rearrangement joins TRBV28 to TRBJ2-2; D may be TRBD2 (6 bases). The CDR3 extends over 16 amino acids. CDR1 is MDHEN and CDR2 is SYDVKM in the germline V gene. The ends were cut back, 5 bases at V and 9 bases at J, with 22 bases in the middle. The CDR3 DNA reads TGTGCCAGCAGTATAGGACGGGACTCTACCTTCCGGGAGCTGTTTTTT. Amino acids: CASSIGRDSTFRELFF. The variable domain in full, completed from reference TRBV28 and TRBJ2-2, reads DVKVTQSSRYLVKRTGEKVFLECVQDMDHENMFWYRQDPGLGLRLIYFSYDVKMKEKGDIPEGYSVSREKKERFSLILESASTNQTSMYLCASSIGRDSTFRELFFGEGSRLTVL.

The gene calls are TRBV4-1 and TRBJ2-7; D is perhaps TRBD2 (6 bases). The CDR3 length is 16 residues. The germline CDR1 and CDR2 sequences are MGHRA and YSYEKL. Trimming took off 0 bases at V and 5 bases at J, with 17 bases between the two ends. The CDR3 region is CASSQDMDYAGDEQYF. DNA for the CDR3: TGCGCCAGCAGCCAAGATATGGACTACGCAGGAGACGAGCAGTACTTC.

V gene TRBV2 combines with J gene TRBJ1-1; D is unclear. CDR3 size: 14 residues. Per the germline V gene, CDR1 is SNHLY and CDR2 is FYNNEI. The V gene lost 7 bases and the J gene lost 2 bases, with 14 bases spanning the gap. The CDR3, as DNA: TGTGCCAGCAACCGAGAATCCTATAACACTGAAGCTTTCTTT. It codes for CASNRESYNTEAFF. The full variable domain, rest sourced from reference TRBV2 and TRBJ1-1, is EPEVTQTPSHQVTQMGQEVILRCVPISNHLYFYWYRQILGQKVEFLVSFYNNEISEKSEIFDDQFSVERPDGSNFTLKIRSTKLEDSAMYFCASNRESYNTEAFFGQGTRLTVV.

V usage is TRBV30 and J usage is TRBJ1-1; 11 nucleotides match TRBD1. From germline, CDR1 is GTSNPN and CDR2 SVGIG (reference sequence). V shed 7 bases, J shed 5 bases, and the junction held 9 bases outside the gene matches. The CDR3 covers 14 residues. This chain's CDR3 is CAYNRDRGYTEAFF. CDR3 coding DNA: TGTGCCTACAACCGGGACAGGGGGTATACTGAAGCTTTCTTT.

The chain couples TRBV19 to TRBJ1-4; 8 bases are a match to TRBD1. V shed 4 bases and J 6 bases; nucleotides not matched to a gene: 1. In germline, CDR1 is LNHDA, CDR2 SQIVND (reference sequence). The CDR3 runs 13 residues. The CDR3 DNA reads as TGTGCCAGTAGTACACAGGGGGATGAAAAACTGTTTTTT. This encodes CASSTQGDEKLFF.

The rearrangement links TRBV18 to TRBJ2-7, with 7 bases lining up with TRBD1. With 2 bases clipped from V and 1 base from J, the junction kept 5 bases outside the gene matches. This CDR3 has 15 residues. The germline gives CDR1 KGHSH, CDR2 LQKENI. CDR3 nucleotides: TGTGCCAGCTCACCAAGGGGCAGGGGGTCCTACGAGCAGTACTTC. Its translation is CASSPRGRGSYEQYF.

V usage is TRBV10-3 and J usage is TRBJ2-5; D is perhaps TRBD2 (5 bases). The CDR3 is made up of 13 amino acids. Trimming took off 3 bases at V and 5 bases at J, with 10 bases between the two ends. Germline loops: CDR1 ENHRY, CDR2 SYGVKD. The chain's CDR3 is CAISEVEEETQYF. The CDR3 nucleotides are TGTGCCATCAGTGAAGTGGAGGAGGAGACCCAGTACTTC.

This clone has just one count. V and J are TRBV28 and TRBJ1-5; tentatively, D is TRBD1 (5 bases). The CDR3 consists of 13 residues. The germline V gene encodes CDR1 MDHEN and CDR2 SYDVKM. The V and J ends lost 9 bases and 3 bases respectively, with 12 bases between them. CDR3 sequence (DNA): TGTGCCAGTGGGAGGGACTACAATCAGCCCCAGCATTTT. Translating it yields CASGRDYNQPQHF. Combining the CDR3 with reference TRBV28 and TRBJ1-5 gives the whole variable domain DVKVTQSSRYLVKRTGEKVFLECVQDMDHENMFWYRQDPGLGLRLIYFSYDVKMKEKGDIPEGYSVSREKKERFSLILESASTNQTSMYLCASGRDYNQPQHFGDGTRLSIL.

The chain employs TRBV5-6 and TRBJ1-1; 7 bases line up with TRBD1. V shed 2 bases and J 6 bases; nucleotides not matched to a gene: 7. CDR1 and CDR2 (germline): SGHDT, YYEEEE. The CDR3 totals 14 residues. Here the CDR3 reads CASSLFTGDSEAFF. The CDR3, as DNA: TGTGCCAGCAGCTTATTCACAGGGGACTCTGAAGCTTTCTTT. The variable domain in full, with the rest retrieved from reference TRBV5-6 and TRBJ1-1, is DAGVTQSPTHLIKTRGQQVTLRCSPKSGHDTVSWYQQALGQGPQFIFQYYEEEERQRGNFPDRFSGHQFPNYSSELNVNALLLGDSALYLCASSLFTGDSEAFFGQGTRLTVV.

This sequence joins TRBV2 and TRBJ2-5; 10 positions agree with TRBD1. V shed 6 bases, J shed 5 bases, and the junction held 3 bases outside the gene matches. The CDR3 has 13 amino acids. The germline V gene encodes CDR1 SNHLY and CDR2 FYNNEI. Written as DNA, the CDR3 is TGTGCCAGCAGGGGACAGGGGATCGAGACCCAGTACTTC. As protein: CASRGQGIETQYF.

This sequence joins TRBV7-2 and TRBJ2-1, with 9 bases lining up with TRBD2. Germline CDR1 and CDR2: SGHTA and FQGNSA. The CDR3 length is 15 residues. With V trimmed by 2 bases and J by 5 bases, 4 bases remained unmatched. CDR3 coding DNA: TGTGCCAGCAGCTTACGACTAGCGGACAACAATGAGCAGTTCTTC. This gives the protein CASSLRLADNNEQFF.

The rearrangement uses TRBV9 and TRBJ1-2, with 10 bases aligning to TRBD1. This CDR3 region has 15 residues. CDR1 and CDR2 from the germline V gene are SGDLS and YYNGEE. The V segment lost 4 bases and the J segment 2 bases; nucleotides outside the gene matches: 5. The CDR3 DNA follows: TGTGCCAGCAGCCAAATGGACAGGGGGAACTATGGCTACACCTTC. Protein product: CASSQMDRGNYGYTF.

This chain joins TRBV5-1 and TRBJ1-1; TRBD1 matches at 10 bases. The CDR3 has 18 residues. The junction had 10 bases not matched to a gene; V was cut back by 2 bases and J by 0 bases. Germline-derived CDR1 and CDR2 are SGHRS and YFSETQ. The CDR3 nucleotides are TGCGCCAGCAGCTTTAGGACAGGGGGAAGGGGGATGAACACTGAAGCTTTCTTT. Its protein product is CASSFRTGGRGMNTEAFF.

The J gene is TRBJ2-3, the V gene TRBV19; 8 bases line up with TRBD2. The CDR3 runs to 17 residues. V lost 3 bases, J lost 0 bases, and 8 bases stayed unmatched. Per germline, CDR1 LNHDA and CDR2 SQIVND (reference sequence). The CDR3 loop is CASSITPGGASTDTQYF. CDR3 nucleotides: TGTGCCAGTAGTATTACTCCCGGGGGGGCTAGCACAGATACGCAGTATTTT. Full variable domain (missing parts from reference TRBV19 and TRBJ2-3): DGGITQSPKYLFRKEGQNVTLSCEQNLNHDAMYWYRQDPGQGLRLIYYSQIVNDFQKGDIAEGYSVSREKKESFPLTVTSAQKNPTAFYLCASSITPGGASTDTQYFGPGTRLTVL.

This clone was counted only a few times. The chain is built from TRBV6-5 and TRBJ1-1, with D unresolved. The CDR3 loop spans 16 amino acids. The V end was cut by 0 bases, the J end by 0 bases, with 11 bases between. Looked up from germline, CDR1 is MNHEY and CDR2 is SVGAGI. CDR3 amino acids: CASSYSSAGLNTEAFF. The CDR3 nucleotides are TGTGCCAGCAGTTACTCGAGTGCGGGTCTGAACACTGAAGCTTTCTTT.

The J gene is TRBJ2-7, the V gene TRBV11-2, with D perhaps matching TRBD2 (6 bases). The CDR3 totals 13 residues. Germline CDR1 is SGHAT and CDR2 is FQNNGV. Trimming took off 7 bases at V and 9 bases at J, with 19 bases between the two ends. The CDR3 DNA is TGTGCCAGCACCGCCGCGGGGAGAGACGCGCAGTACTTC. Its protein product is CASTAAGRDAQYF. The entire variable domain, with the rest obtained from reference TRBV11-2 and TRBJ2-7, is as follows: EAGVAQSPRYKIIEKRQSVAFWCNPISGHATLYWYQQILGQGPKLLIQFQNNGVVDDSQLPKDRFSAERLKGVDSTLKIQPAKLEDSAVYLCASTAAGRDAQYFGPGTRLTVT.

CDR3 DNA sequence: TGTGCCAGCAGTCGACGGACAGGAGCCACTGAAGCTTTCTTT. As protein: CASSRRTGATEAFF. The V call is TRBV6-1, the J call TRBJ1-1; the match to TRBD1 covers 7 bases. The V and J ends lost 5 bases and 4 bases, in that order; junction bases with no gene match: 7. CDR1 and CDR2 (germline): MNHNS, SASEGT. This CDR3 has 14 amino acids.

The gene calls are TRBV28 and TRBJ2-7, with a tentative D call TRBD2 (6 bases). Germline CDR1 is MDHEN and CDR2 is SYDVKM. The CDR3 extends over 12 amino acids. V gave up 6 bases and J gave up 7 bases, with 13 bases separating them. CDR3 region: CASSIPGREQYF. The CDR3 nucleotides read TGTGCCAGCAGCATCCCGGGGAGGGAGCAGTACTTC. Full variable domain (missing parts from reference TRBV28 and TRBJ2-7): DVKVTQSSRYLVKRTGEKVFLECVQDMDHENMFWYRQDPGLGLRLIYFSYDVKMKEKGDIPEGYSVSREKKERFSLILESASTNQTSMYLCASSIPGREQYFGPGTRLTVT.